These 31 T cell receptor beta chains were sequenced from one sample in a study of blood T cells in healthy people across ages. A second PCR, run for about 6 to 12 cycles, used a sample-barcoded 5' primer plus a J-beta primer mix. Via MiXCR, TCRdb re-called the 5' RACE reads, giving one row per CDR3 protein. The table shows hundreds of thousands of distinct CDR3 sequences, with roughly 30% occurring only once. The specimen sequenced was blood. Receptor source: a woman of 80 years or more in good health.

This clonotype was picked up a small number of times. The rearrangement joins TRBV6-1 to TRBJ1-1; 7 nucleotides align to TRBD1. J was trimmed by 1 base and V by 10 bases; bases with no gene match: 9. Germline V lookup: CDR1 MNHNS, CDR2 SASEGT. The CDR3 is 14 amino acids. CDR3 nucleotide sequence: TGTGCCACCCAGGGGGTGCGGCCGAACACTGAAGCTTTCTTT. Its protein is CATQGVRPNTEAFF.

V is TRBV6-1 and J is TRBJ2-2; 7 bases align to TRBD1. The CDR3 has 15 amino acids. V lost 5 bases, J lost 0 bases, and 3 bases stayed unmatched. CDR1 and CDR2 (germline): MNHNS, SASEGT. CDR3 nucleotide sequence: TGTGCCAGCAGTATACAGGGGACGAACACCGGGGAGCTGTTTTTT. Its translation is CASSIQGTNTGELFF.

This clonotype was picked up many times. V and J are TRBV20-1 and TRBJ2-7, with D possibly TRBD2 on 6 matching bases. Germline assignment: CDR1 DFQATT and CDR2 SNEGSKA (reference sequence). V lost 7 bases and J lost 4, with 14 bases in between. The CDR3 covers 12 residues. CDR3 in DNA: TGCAGTGTGTACGGGGGAGGTTACGAGCAGTACTTC. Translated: CSVYGGGYEQYF.

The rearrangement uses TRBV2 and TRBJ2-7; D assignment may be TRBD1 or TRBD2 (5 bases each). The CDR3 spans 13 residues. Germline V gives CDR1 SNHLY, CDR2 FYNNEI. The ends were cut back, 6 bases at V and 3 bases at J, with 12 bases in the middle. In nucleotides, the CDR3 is TGTGCCAGCAGCCCCGGGACGCTCTACGAGCAGTACTTC. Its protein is CASSPGTLYEQYF. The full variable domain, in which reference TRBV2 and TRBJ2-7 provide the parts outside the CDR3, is EPEVTQTPSHQVTQMGQEVILRCVPISNHLYFYWYRQILGQKVEFLVSFYNNEISEKSEIFDDQFSVERPDGSNFTLKIRSTKLEDSAMYFCASSPGTLYEQYFGPGTRLTVT.

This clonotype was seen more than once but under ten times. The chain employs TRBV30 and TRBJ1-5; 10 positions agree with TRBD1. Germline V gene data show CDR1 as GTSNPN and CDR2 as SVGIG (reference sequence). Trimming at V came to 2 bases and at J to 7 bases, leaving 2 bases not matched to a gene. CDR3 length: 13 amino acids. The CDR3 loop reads CAWSWDRGQPQHF. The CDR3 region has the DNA TGTGCCTGGAGTTGGGACAGGGGACAGCCCCAGCATTTT.

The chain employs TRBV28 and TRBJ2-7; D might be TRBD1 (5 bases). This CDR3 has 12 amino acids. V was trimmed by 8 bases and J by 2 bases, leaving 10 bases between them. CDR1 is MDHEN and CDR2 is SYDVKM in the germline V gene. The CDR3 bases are TGTGCCAGCGCTAGGGGCCCCTACGAGCAGTACTTC. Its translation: CASARGPYEQYF.

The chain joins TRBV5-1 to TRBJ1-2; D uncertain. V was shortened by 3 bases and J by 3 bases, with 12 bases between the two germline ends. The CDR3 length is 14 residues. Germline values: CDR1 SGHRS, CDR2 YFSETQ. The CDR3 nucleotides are TGCGCCAGCAGCTCGACCGGGAAGGACTATGGCTACACCTTC. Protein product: CASSSTGKDYGYTF.

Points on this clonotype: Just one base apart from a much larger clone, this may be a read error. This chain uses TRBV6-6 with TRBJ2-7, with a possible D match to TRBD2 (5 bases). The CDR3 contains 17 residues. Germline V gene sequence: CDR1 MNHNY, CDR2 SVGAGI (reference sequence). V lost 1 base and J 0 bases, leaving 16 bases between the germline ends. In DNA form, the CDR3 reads TGTGCCAGCAGTTACTACTTGCGAGCGGAGAGCTCCTACGAGCAGTACTTC. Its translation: CASSYYLRAESSYEQYF.

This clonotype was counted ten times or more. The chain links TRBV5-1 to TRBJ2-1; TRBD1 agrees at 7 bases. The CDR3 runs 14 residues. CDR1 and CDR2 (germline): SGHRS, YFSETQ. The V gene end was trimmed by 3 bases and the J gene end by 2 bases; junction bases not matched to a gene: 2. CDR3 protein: CASSSGQTYNEQFF. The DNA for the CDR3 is TGCGCCAGCAGCTCGGGACAGACCTACAATGAGCAGTTCTTC.

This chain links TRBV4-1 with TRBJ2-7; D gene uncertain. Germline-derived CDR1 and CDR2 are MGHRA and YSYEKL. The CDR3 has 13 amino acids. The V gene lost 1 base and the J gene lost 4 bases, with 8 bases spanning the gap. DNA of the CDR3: TGCGCCAGCAGCCAAGGCCTTAAGTACGAGCAGTACTTC. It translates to CASSQGLKYEQYF.

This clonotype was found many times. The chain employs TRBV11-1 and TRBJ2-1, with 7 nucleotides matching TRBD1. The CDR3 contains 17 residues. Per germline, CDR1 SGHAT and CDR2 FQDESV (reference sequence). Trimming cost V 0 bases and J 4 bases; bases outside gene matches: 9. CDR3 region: CASSLAGNRGAYNEQFF. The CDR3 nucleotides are TGTGCCAGCAGCTTAGCGGGGAACAGGGGAGCGTACAATGAGCAGTTCTTC.

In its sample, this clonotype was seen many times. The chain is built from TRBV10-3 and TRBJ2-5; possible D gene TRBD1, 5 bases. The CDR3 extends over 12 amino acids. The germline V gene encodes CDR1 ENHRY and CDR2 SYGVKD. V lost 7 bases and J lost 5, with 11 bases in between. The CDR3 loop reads CAIKSGAETQYF. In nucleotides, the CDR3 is TGTGCCATCAAGTCTGGGGCGGAGACCCAGTACTTC.

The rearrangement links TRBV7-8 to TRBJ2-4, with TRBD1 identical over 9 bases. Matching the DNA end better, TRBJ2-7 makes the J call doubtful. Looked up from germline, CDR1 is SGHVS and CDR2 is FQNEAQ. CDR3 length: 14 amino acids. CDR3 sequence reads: CASSNRGQTCEQYF. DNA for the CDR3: TGTGCCAGCAGCAACAGGGGGCAAACCTGCGAGCAGTACTTC.

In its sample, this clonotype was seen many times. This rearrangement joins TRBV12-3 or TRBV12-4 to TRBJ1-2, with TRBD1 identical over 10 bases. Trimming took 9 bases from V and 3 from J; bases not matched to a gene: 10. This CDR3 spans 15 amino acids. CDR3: CARGGQGLVDYGYTF. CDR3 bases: TGTGCCAGAGGGGGACAGGGGCTAGTAGACTATGGCTACACCTTC.

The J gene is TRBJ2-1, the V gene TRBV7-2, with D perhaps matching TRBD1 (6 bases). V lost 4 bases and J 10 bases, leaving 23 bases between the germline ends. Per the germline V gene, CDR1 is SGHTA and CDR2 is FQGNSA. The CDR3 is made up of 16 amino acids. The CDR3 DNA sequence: TGTGCCAGCAGCTCAGCTTTAGGTGGCAGGGGCTACGAGCAGTTCTTC. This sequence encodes CASSSALGGRGYEQFF.

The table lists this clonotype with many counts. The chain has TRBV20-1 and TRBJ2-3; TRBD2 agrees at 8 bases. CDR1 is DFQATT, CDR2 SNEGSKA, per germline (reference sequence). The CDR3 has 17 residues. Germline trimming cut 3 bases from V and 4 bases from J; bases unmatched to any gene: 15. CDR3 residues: CSASRVTGGGDADTQYF. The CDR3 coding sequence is TGCAGTGCTAGTAGGGTGACGGGGGGGGGAGACGCAGATACGCAGTATTTT.

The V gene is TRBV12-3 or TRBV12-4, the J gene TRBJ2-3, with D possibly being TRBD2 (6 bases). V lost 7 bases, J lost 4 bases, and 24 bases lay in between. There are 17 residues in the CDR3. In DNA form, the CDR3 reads TGTGCCAGCACTTTGACTAGAAAGAGTACGAGCGCAGATACGCAGTATTTT. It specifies CASTLTRKSTSADTQYF.

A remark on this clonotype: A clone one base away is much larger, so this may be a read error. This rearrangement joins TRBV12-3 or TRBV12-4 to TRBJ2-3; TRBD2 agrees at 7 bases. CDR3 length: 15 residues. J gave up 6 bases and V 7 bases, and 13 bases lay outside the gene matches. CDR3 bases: TGTGCCAGCAAGGGAGGGGCAGAGTTAGGGGATACGCAGTATTTT. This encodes CASKGGAELGDTQYF.

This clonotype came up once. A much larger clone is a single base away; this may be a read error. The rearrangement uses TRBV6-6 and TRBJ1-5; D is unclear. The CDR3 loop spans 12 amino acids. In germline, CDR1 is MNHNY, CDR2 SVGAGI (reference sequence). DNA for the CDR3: TGTGCCAGCAGTTCCCGTCTCCAGCCCCGGCATTTT. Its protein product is CASSSRLQPRHF.

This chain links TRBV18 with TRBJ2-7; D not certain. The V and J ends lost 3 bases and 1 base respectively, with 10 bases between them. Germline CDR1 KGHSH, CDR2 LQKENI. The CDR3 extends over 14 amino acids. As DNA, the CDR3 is TGTGCCAGCTCACCGCCTGCCCAGTCCTACGAGCAGTACTTC. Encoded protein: CASSPPAQSYEQYF.

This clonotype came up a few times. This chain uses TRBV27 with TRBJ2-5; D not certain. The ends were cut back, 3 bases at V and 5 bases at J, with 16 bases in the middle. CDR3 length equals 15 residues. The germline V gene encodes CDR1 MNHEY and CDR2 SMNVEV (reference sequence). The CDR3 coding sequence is TGTGCCAGCAGTTTCTCCCCAAGACCCGAGGAGACCCAGTACTTC. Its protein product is CASSFSPRPEETQYF.

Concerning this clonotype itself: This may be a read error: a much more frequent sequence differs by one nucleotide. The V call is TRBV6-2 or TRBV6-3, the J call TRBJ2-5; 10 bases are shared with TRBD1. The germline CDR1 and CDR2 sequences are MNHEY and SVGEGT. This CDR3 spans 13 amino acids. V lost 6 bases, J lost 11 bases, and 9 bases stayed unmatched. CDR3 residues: CASRKTGGDEQYF. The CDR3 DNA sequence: TGTGCCAGCAGGAAGACAGGGGGCGATGAGCAGTACTTC.

The CDR3 region has the DNA TGTGCCAGCAGTTTAACCAGAGGGAGCACAGATACGCAGTATTTT. Translation gives CASSLTRGSTDTQYF. The chain carries TRBV12-3 or TRBV12-4 and TRBJ2-3; D might be TRBD2 (5 bases). Trimming removed 2 bases at V and 0 bases at J, with 9 bases between. The CDR3 runs 15 residues.

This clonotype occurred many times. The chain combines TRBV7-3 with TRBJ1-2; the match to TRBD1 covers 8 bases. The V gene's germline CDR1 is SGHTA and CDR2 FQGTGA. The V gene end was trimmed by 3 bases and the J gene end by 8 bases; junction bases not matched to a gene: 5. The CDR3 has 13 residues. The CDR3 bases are TGTGCCAGCAGCTTGGCAGGGGGCGAAGGCTACACCTTC. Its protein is CASSLAGGEGYTF. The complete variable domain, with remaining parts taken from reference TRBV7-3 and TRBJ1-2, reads GAGVSQTPSNKVTEKGKYVELRCDPISGHTALYWYRQSLGQGPEFLIYFQGTGAADDSGLPNDRFFAVRPEGSVSTLKIQRTERGDSAVYLCASSLAGGEGYTFGSGTRLTVV.

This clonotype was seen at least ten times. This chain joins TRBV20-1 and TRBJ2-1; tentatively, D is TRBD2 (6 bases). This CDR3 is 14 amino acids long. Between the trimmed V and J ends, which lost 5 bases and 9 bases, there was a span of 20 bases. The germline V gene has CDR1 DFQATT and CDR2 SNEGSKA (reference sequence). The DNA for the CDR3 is TGCAGTGCTCGGTTGGGGACTGAAGTTGGTGAGCAGTTCTTC. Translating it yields CSARLGTEVGEQFF.

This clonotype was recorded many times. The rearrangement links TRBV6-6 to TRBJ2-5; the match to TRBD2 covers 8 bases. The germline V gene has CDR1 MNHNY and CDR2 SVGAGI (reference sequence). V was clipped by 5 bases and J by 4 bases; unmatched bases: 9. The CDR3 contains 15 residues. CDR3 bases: TGTGCCAGCAGTCCCCTGGGCGGGGGGACAGAGACCCAGTACTTC. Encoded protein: CASSPLGGGTETQYF.

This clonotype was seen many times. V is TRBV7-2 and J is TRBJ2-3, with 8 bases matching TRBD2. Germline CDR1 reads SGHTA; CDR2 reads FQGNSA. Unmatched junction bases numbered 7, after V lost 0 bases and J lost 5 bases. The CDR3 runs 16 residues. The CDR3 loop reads CASSLAGAGGGDTQYF. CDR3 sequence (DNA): TGTGCCAGCAGCTTAGCGGGGGCGGGGGGTGGAGATACGCAGTATTTT.

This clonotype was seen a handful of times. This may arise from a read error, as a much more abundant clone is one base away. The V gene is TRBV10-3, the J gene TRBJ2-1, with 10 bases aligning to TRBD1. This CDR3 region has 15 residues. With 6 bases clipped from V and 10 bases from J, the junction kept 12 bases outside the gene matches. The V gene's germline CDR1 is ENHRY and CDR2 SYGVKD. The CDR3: CAIRRQGAGGGEQFF. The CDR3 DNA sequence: TGTGCCATCAGAAGACAGGGGGCAGGGGGAGGGGAGCAGTTCTTC.

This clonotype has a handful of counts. CDR3 sequence (DNA): TGTGCCAGCAGGTCCAGCGGGGGGGTGCAAGAGACCCAGTACTTC. It is translated as CASRSSGGVQETQYF. This chain joins TRBV28 and TRBJ2-5; 10 bases map to TRBD2. CDR1 is MDHEN and CDR2 is SYDVKM in the germline V gene. Trimming cost V 6 bases and J 2 bases; bases outside gene matches: 6. The CDR3 is 15 residues long.

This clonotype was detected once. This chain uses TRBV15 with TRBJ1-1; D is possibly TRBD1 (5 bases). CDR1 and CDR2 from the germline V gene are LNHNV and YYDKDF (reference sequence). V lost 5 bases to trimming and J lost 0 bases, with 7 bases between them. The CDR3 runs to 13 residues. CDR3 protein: CATSEGVNTEAFF. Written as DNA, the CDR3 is TGTGCCACCAGCGAAGGGGTGAACACTGAAGCTTTCTTT.

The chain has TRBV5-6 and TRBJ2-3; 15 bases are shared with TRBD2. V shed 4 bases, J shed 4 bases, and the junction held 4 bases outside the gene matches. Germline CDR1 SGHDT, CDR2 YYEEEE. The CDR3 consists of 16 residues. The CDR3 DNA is TGTGCCAGCAGCCTAAGGACTAGCGGGAGGGCAGATACGCAGTATTTT. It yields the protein CASSLRTSGRADTQYF.